This T cell receptor beta chain was captured in a study of T cell repertoires in cytomegalovirus infection. On the study more broadly: HLA-B-restricted CMV epitopes that are well studied, plus recently identified HLA-C-restricted ones, were used by the study. Matching HLA type, along with CMV infection, was indicated by public TCR beta signatures. Findings of the study overall: HLA-C-restricted CMV-specific TCR beta clonotypes were dominant in the ex vivo response. Adding up the frequency of public TCR beta families identified people who carried CMV plus the relevant HLA.

Per the germline V gene, CDR1 is LNHDA and CDR2 is SQIVND (reference sequence). V was clipped by 7 bases and J by 6 bases; unmatched bases: 10. The CDR3 contains 15 residues. A single record per CDR3 protein comes from TCRdb applying MiXCR to the reads. This table holds approximately 89,000 distinct CDR3 sequences, about 29% found once. A note on this clonotype: Its antigen is unidentified.

The chain uses TRBV19 and TRBJ1-5; 9 nucleotides align to TRBD1. This specimen consisted of CD8+ T cells from cultured PBMCs, obtained from culture after CMV antigen stimulation. The receptor's source is a human donor in good health (CMV status not recorded). Some clones in this sample may be carry-over from other donors' samples. The CDR3 here is CASTPSGQGFQPQHF. The CDR3 region has the DNA TGTGCCAGTACCCCCTCGGGACAGGGTTTTCAGCCCCAGCATTTT.